This entry lists 20 T cell receptor beta chains sequenced from one sample in a study of cytomegalovirus exposure and HLA in healthy donors. This PCR relied on a set of 60 Vbeta primers and 13 Jbeta primers. Repertoires were generated with immunoSEQ multiplex PCR, while TCRdb's copy carries only in-frame clones and drops some. The sample lists approximately 200,000 clones; about 80% were seen once. The sample consisted of PBMCs. The receptor set was obtained from a man aged 40-49 years in good health and CMV-seronegative.

There are a few counts of this clone. The chain is built from TRBV18 and TRBJ1-1; 7 nucleotides agree with TRBD1. This CDR3 contains 16 residues. In germline, CDR1 is KGHSH, CDR2 LQKENI. The V segment lost 5 bases and the J segment 0 bases; nucleotides outside the gene matches: 9. The CDR3, as DNA: TGTGCCAGCTCATCCCAGACCGGGACAGTGAACACTGAAGCTTTCTTT. This encodes CASSSQTGTVNTEAFF.

The chain is built from TRBV10-3 and TRBJ2-3; TRBD2 agrees at 16 bases. V was clipped by 5 bases and J by 4 bases; unmatched bases: 6. Germline V gene data show CDR1 as ENHRY and CDR2 as SYGVKD. The CDR3 length is 17 residues. CDR3 sequence reads: CAISYGTSGRASDTQYF. The CDR3 region has the DNA TGTGCCATCAGTTACGGGACTAGCGGGAGGGCATCAGATACGCAGTATTTT.

The chain links TRBV9 to TRBJ1-1; no reliable D call. Germline CDR1 SGDLS, CDR2 YYNGEE. V dropped 0 bases and J dropped 3 bases, with 6 bases sitting between them. There are 13 residues in the CDR3. The CDR3 DNA reads TGTGCCAGCAGCGTAGTCGCAGACACTGAAGCTTTCTTT. It encodes CASSVVADTEAFF.

The V gene is TRBV14, the J gene TRBJ2-2; TRBD1 matches 9 bases. The CDR3 is 22 amino acids. V shed 0 bases, J shed 4 bases, and the junction held 21 bases outside the gene matches. Germline V gives CDR1 SGHDN, CDR2 FVKESK. CDR3 DNA sequence: TGTGCCAGCAGCCAAGAGGTTCCAGGACAGGGGATTTCTTGGTCGGGCACCGGGGAGCTGTTTTTT. Translated, it gives CASSQEVPGQGISWSGTGELFF.

DNA of the CDR3: TGTGCCTGGAGTGCCACCACTAGCGGGAGGCCCCTACTAGCCAAAAACATTCAGTACTTC. This encodes CAWSATTSGRPLLAKNIQYF. The chain joins TRBV30 to TRBJ2-4; 12 nucleotides match TRBD2. J lost 0 bases, V lost 1 base, and 13 bases had no gene match. Per germline, CDR1 GTSNPN and CDR2 SVGIG (reference sequence). There are 20 residues in the CDR3.

V is TRBV7-9 and J is TRBJ1-1, with TRBD1 matching 7 bases. The CDR3 runs to 12 residues. V lost 5 bases and J lost 7; bases outside the gene matches: 4. The germline V gene encodes CDR1 SEHNR and CDR2 FQNEAQ (reference sequence). CDR3: CASSRRQGEAFF. The CDR3 DNA reads TGTGCCAGCAGCAGGAGACAGGGTGAAGCTTTCTTT.

J is TRBJ2-5 and V is TRBV11-2; 7 bases align to TRBD2. Germline values: CDR1 SGHAT, CDR2 FQNNGV. Unmatched junction bases numbered 6, after V lost 0 bases and J lost 5 bases. The CDR3 extends over 15 amino acids. The CDR3 DNA is TGTGCCAGCAGCTTAGACGGCCGGGGAGGGGAGACCCAGTACTTC. Protein sequence: CASSLDGRGGETQYF.

This clone has a handful of counts. The chain combines TRBV15 with TRBJ1-5; no definite D call. CDR1 LNHNV and CDR2 YYDKDF come from the germline V gene (reference sequence). V gave up 0 bases and J gave up 2 bases, with 11 bases separating them. This CDR3 has 16 amino acids. Here the CDR3 reads CATSRDLRQGNQPQHF. CDR3 coding DNA: TGTGCCACCAGCAGAGATCTTAGGCAGGGCAATCAGCCCCAGCATTTT.

The chain joins TRBV5-4 to TRBJ2-3; 14 nucleotides agree with TRBD2. V shed 3 bases and J 6 bases; nucleotides not matched to a gene: 3. Germline assignment: CDR1 SGHNT and CDR2 YYREEE (reference sequence). This CDR3 is 15 amino acids long. CDR3 residues: CASSWGLAGEDTQYF. For the CDR3, the DNA is TGTGCCAGCAGCTGGGGACTAGCGGGAGAGGATACGCAGTATTTT.

The chain is built from TRBV7-6 and TRBJ2-2, with 8 bases that match TRBD2. Trimming took 0 bases from V and 7 from J; bases not matched to a gene: 7. There are 16 residues in the CDR3. Germline CDR1 SGHVS, CDR2 FNYEAQ. The CDR3 protein is CASSLARTSGVGELFF. Here the CDR3 DNA reads TGTGCCAGCAGCTTAGCAAGAACTAGCGGTGTCGGGGAGCTGTTTTTT.

The CDR3 sequence is CASSLAGTSGSLEQFF. The CDR3 DNA is TGCGCCAGCAGCTTGGCCGGGACTAGCGGGAGTCTTGAGCAGTTCTTC. This rearrangement joins TRBV5-1 to TRBJ2-1; 14 nucleotides align to TRBD2. CDR1 is SGHRS and CDR2 is YFSETQ in the germline V gene. The CDR3 consists of 16 residues. Germline trimming cut 0 bases from V and 9 bases from J; bases unmatched to any gene: 5.

The chain couples TRBV19 to TRBJ2-3, with D uncertain. The CDR3 contains 12 residues. Trimming took off 5 bases at V and 6 bases at J, with 9 bases between the two ends. Germline lookup yields CDR1 LNHDA and CDR2 SQIVND (reference sequence). The CDR3 protein is CASSAQSDTQYF. CDR3 DNA sequence: TGTGCCAGTAGTGCCCAGTCGGATACGCAGTATTTT.

V gene TRBV15 combines with J gene TRBJ1-2; 8 bases are a match to TRBD1. In germline, CDR1 is LNHNV, CDR2 YYDKDF (reference sequence). The CDR3 length is 15 residues. Trimming removed 5 bases from V and 6 bases from J; junction bases left unmatched: 11. The CDR3 spells CATSRGTGGPNGYTF. For the CDR3, the DNA is TGTGCCACCAGCCGGGGGACAGGTGGTCCGAATGGCTACACCTTC. The full variable domain, its missing parts supplied by reference TRBV15 and TRBJ1-2, is DAMVIQNPRYQVTQFGKPVTLSCSQTLNHNVMYWYQQKSSQAPKLLFHYYDKDFNNEADTPDNFQSRRPNTSFCFLDIRSPGLGDTAMYLCATSRGTGGPNGYTFGSGTRLTVV.

In this sample, this clone turned up once. The rearrangement joins TRBV6-5 to TRBJ2-5; D unresolved. The CDR3 contains 12 residues. Germline values: CDR1 MNHEY, CDR2 SVGAGI. The V end was cut by 6 bases, the J end by 5 bases, with 10 bases between. The CDR3 nucleotides read TGTGCCAGCAGCGACACTCGGGAGACCCAGTACTTC. Amino acid sequence: CASSDTRETQYF.

The CDR3 region is CAGGGRSYGYTF. CDR3 sequence (DNA): TGTGCTGGGGGGGGGCGAAGCTATGGCTACACCTTC. The chain couples TRBV28 to TRBJ1-2, with a tentative D call TRBD1 (6 bases). The CDR3 consists of 12 residues. Germline CDR1 MDHEN, CDR2 SYDVKM.

This sequence joins TRBV6-1 and TRBJ1-2, with 7 bases matching TRBD1. This CDR3 spans 13 amino acids. After removal of 5 bases from V and 4 bases from J, the junction contained 4 bases not matched to a gene. In germline, CDR1 is MNHNS, CDR2 SASEGT. DNA for the CDR3: TGTGCCAGCAGTTCGACAGGGCTCTATGGCTACACCTTC. Protein product: CASSSTGLYGYTF.

The gene calls are TRBV7-9 and TRBJ2-5; 15 bases fit TRBD2. This CDR3 region has 19 residues. Germline CDR1 is SEHNR and CDR2 is FQNEAQ (reference sequence). Unmatched junction bases numbered 13, after V lost 5 bases and J lost 3 bases. This CDR3 is CASSPRTSGRAGEKETQYF. CDR3 nucleotide sequence: TGTGCCAGCAGCCCCCGGACTAGCGGGAGGGCCGGGGAAAAAGAGACCCAGTACTTC. Variable domain in full (rest from reference TRBV7-9 and TRBJ2-5): DTGVSQNPRHKITKRGQNVTFRCDPISEHNRLYWYRQTLGQGPEFLTYFQNEAQLEKSRLLSDRFSAERPKGSFSTLEIQRTEQGDSAMYLCASSPRTSGRAGEKETQYFGPGTRLLVL.

The table lists this clone with a few counts. The chain carries TRBV5-4 and TRBJ2-5, with 10 bases aligning to TRBD1. V lost 4 bases and J lost 5; bases outside the gene matches: 5. The germline V gene has CDR1 SGHNT and CDR2 YYREEE (reference sequence). This CDR3 region has 14 residues. In nucleotides, the CDR3 is TGTGCCAGCAGCCCCCGGGACAGGGGTGAGACCCAGTACTTC. Translation: CASSPRDRGETQYF.

The chain uses TRBV7-2 and TRBJ1-2; TRBD1 agrees at 8 bases. Germline CDR1 reads SGHTA; CDR2 reads FQGNSA. The CDR3 contains 14 residues. The trim removed 2 bases at V and 5 bases at J, leaving 4 bases unmatched. DNA of the CDR3: TGTGCCAGCAGCTTAAACAGGGGGAGGTATGGCTACACCTTC. Translating gives CASSLNRGRYGYTF.

The chain employs TRBV10-1 and TRBJ1-5; D gene unclear. This CDR3 is 15 amino acids long. Trimming left V 6 bases short and J 6 bases short, with 18 bases between. Germline assignment: CDR1 WNHNN and CDR2 SYGVQD (reference sequence). The chain's CDR3 is CASRPTNPGSQPQHF. As DNA, the CDR3 is TGCGCCAGCAGACCGACCAACCCGGGGAGTCAGCCCCAGCATTTT.